This T cell receptor (beta chain) was sequenced for a study of cytomegalovirus exposure and HLA in healthy donors. Broader study findings: The study found most TCR sequences rare, yet found some public TCRs in many donors. Across HLA loci, a later analysis found differing TCR association rates, with DRB1 most and HLA-C fewest. The study put some 150 TCR beta chains on its list as cytomegalovirus-associated.

Researchers ran the PCR with 60 Vbeta and 13 Jbeta primers. The protocol was immunoSEQ multiplex PCR, while the TCRdb copy is restricted to in-frame clones and leaves out a portion. The table records 150,000 to 200,000 clones, 81% of them present only once. On this clone itself: What it binds is not known.

The sequence was collected from a man in his forties or fifties in good health and CMV-seropositive. The sample consisted of PBMCs.

The CDR3 sequence: CASSLKTGTTSYEQYF. CDR3 nucleotide sequence: TGTGCCAGCAGCCTGAAAACCGGGACTACCTCCTACGAGCAGTACTTC. The chain has TRBV7-2 and TRBJ2-7; 7 positions agree with TRBD2. From germline, CDR1 is SGHTA and CDR2 FQGNSA. The V segment lost 5 bases and the J segment 0 bases; nucleotides outside the gene matches: 10. CDR3 size: 16 residues.